This record looks at one T cell receptor beta chain sequence and its context. Other nucleotide sequences from this sample produce the same CDR3. The sample comes from a study of shared clonotypes between healthy human individuals. From germline, CDR1 is MNHNS and CDR2 SASEGT. The CDR3 is 13 amino acids. V lost 6 bases, J lost 4 bases, and 1 base stayed unmatched. Generated by immunoSEQ multiplex PCR, the TCRdb table keeps only in-frame clones and is missing some. This sample has roughly 590,000 clones; nearly 97% occur once, and the top ten carry about 0.11%. Only CD45RO-negative cells positively selected for CCR7 counted as naive CD8 cells, so terminally differentiated effector memory CD45RA+ cells were excluded.

The sequencing input was naive CD8+ T cells sorted from blood. V gene TRBV6-1 combines with J gene TRBJ2-7; TRBD1 agrees at 12 bases. The TCR sequence derives from a woman younger than 45 in good health. For the CDR3, the DNA is TGTGCCAGCAGGGGACAGGGGGCTTACGAGCAGTACTTC. Protein sequence: CASRGQGAYEQYF.